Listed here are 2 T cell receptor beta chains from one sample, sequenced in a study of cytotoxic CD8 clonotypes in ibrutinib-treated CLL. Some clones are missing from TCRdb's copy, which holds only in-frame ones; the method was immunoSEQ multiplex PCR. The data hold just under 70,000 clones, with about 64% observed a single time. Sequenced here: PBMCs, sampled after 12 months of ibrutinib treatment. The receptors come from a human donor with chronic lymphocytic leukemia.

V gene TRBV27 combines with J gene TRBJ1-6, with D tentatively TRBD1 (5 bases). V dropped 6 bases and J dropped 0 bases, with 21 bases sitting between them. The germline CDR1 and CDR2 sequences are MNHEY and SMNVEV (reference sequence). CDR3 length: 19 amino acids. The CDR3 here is CASRIGTPVRRSYNSPLHF. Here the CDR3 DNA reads TGTGCCAGCAGGATCGGGACGCCAGTTAGGCGCTCCTATAATTCACCCCTCCACTTT.

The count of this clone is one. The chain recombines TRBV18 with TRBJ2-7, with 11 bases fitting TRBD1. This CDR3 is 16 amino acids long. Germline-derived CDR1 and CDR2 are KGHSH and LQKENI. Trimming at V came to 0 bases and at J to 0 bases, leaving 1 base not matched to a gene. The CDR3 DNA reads TGTGCCAGCTCACCACCTGGGACAGGGGGCTCCTACGAGCAGTACTTC. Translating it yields CASSPPGTGGSYEQYF.